This TCR beta chain originates from a study of tumor-infiltrating lymphocytes in primary liver carcinoma. In addition to blood RNA drawn from unsorted whole blood, germline DNA was extracted. This CDR3 comprises 16 residues. The germline gives CDR1 SGHAT, CDR2 FQDESV (reference sequence). Concerning this clonotype: An end of the junction does not agree with germline; a read error may underlie this.

From roughly 0.55 ug of total RNA, TCR beta-specific cDNA was reverse-transcribed using a constant-region primer. Slightly modified ARM-PCR served as the procedure for the TCR beta libraries. These libraries came from three rounds of nested multiplex PCR. PCR rounds one and two used TRBV1-TRBV30 forward primers with a C-beta reverse primer for around 9 cycles each. TCRdb called the multiplex PCR reads again in MiXCR, with one record for every CDR3 protein. The sample consists of approximately 330,000 distinct CDR3 sequences, roughly two thirds of them appearing once. The sequence was obtained from a man aged 35-49 years with primary liver carcinoma and hepatitis B virus infection. Sequenced sample: peripheral blood. The chain employs TRBV11-1 and TRBJ1-1; 9 bases are a match to TRBD1. Written as DNA, the CDR3 is TGTGCCAGCAGCCTTAGCTCGGACAGGGGAGGCACTGATGCTTTCTTT. Protein sequence: CASSLSSDRGGTDAFF.